A single T cell receptor beta chain is shown here with its context. This specimen comes from a study of T-cell reconstitution after alpha-beta-depleted transplantation in children. The V gene end was trimmed by 6 bases and the J gene end by 2 bases; junction bases not matched to a gene: 11. There are 18 residues in the CDR3. The authors prepared the TCRbeta library with unique molecular identifiers. One entry per CDR3 protein results from TCRdb running MiXCR on the PCR reads. The top ten clones hold 5.1% of a sample with about 230,000 distinct CDR3 sequences, approximately 9.8% of them seen once. The sequences come from PBMCs from the stem cell graft donor, collected from the stem cell graft. The rearrangement joins TRBV12-3 or TRBV12-4 to TRBJ1-5; TRBD1 aligns across 12 bases. The TCR was taken from a human donor who donated a stem cell graft to a child with SCID. In DNA, the CDR3 is TGTGCCAGCAGCGAAGGGACAGGGGGCGGAAAAGGCAATCAGCCCCAGCATTTT. It is translated as CASSEGTGGGKGNQPQHF.